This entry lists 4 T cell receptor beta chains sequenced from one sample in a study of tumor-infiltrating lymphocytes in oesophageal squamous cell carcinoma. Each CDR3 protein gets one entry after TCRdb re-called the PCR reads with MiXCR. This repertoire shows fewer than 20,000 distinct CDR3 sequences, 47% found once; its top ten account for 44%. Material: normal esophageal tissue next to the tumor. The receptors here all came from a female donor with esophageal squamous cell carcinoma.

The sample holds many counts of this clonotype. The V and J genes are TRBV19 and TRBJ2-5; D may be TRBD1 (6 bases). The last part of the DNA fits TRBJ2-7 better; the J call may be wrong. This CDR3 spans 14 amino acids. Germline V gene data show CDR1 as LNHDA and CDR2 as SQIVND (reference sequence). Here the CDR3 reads CATRRGTGRYEQYF. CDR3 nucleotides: TGTGCCACCCGAAGGGGAACAGGGCGCTACGAGCAGTACTTC.

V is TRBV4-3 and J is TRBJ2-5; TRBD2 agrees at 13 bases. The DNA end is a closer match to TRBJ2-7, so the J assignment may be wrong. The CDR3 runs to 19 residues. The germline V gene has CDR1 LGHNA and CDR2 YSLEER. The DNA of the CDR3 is TGCGCCAGCAGCCAAGTACAGGGGATGGGGACTAGCGGGACCCACGAGCAGTACTTC. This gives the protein CASSQVQGMGTSGTHEQYF.

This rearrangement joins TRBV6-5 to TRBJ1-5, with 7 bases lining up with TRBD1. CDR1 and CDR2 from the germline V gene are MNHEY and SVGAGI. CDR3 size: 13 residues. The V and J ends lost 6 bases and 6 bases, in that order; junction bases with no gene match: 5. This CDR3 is CASRTGSGQPQHF. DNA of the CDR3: TGTGCCAGCAGGACAGGGTCGGGTCAGCCCCAGCATTTT.

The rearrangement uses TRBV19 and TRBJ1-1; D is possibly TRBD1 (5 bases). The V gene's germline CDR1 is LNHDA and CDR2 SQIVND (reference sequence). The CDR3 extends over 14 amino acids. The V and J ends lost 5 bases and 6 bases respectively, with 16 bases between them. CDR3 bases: TGTGCCAGTAGTGTCCAGGGCGCCGGGGCTGAAGCTTTCTTT. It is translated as CASSVQGAGAEAFF.